This T cell receptor (beta chain) was captured by sequencing in a study of monozygotic twins with cystic fibrosis. Notes on the study in general: Monozygotic CF twin pairs shared significantly more nucleotide-identical clonotypes than unrelated CF individuals did. In 13 of 16 pairs, V gene usage was closest to the co-twin's.

Trimming took off 5 bases at V and 4 bases at J, with 15 bases between the two ends. The CDR3 sequence is 15 residues long. Germline V CDR1 and CDR2: SGHAT, FQNNGV. The table lists this clone with a few counts. Antigen: not known. The data were produced by immunoSEQ multiplex PCR, yet TCRdb's version contains in-frame clones alone and is incomplete. The table shows 34,000 or so clones, with approximately 92% occurring only once. The sample comprised blood. The chain is built from TRBV11-2 and TRBJ1-3, with D possibly being TRBD1 (5 bases). The receptor was derived from a girl between 2 and 10 years old with cystic fibrosis. The CDR3 nucleotides read TGTGCCAGCAGCACAAGGACCGGGGCGGGAAACACCATATATTTT. Translation gives CASSTRTGAGNTIYF. Supplemented by reference TRBV11-2 and TRBJ1-3, the full variable domain reads EAGVAQSPRYKIIEKRQSVAFWCNPISGHATLYWYQQILGQGPKLLIQFQNNGVVDDSQLPKDRFSAERLKGVDSTLKIQPAKLEDSAVYLCASSTRTGAGNTIYFGEGSWLTVV.